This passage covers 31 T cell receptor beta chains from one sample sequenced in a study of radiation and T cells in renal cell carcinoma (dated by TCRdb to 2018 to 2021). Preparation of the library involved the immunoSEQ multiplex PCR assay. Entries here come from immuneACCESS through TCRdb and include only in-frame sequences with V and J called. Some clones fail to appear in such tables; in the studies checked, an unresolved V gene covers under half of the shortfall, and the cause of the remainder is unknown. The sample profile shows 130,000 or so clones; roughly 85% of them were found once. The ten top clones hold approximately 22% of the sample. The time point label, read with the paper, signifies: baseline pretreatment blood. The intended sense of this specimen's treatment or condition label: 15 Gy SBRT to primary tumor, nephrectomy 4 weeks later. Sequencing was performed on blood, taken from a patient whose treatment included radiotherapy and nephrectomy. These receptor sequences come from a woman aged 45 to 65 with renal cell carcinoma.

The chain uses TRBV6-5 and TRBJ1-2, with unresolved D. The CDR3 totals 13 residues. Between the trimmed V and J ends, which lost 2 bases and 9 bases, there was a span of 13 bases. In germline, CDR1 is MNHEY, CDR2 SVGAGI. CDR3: CASSYLSTRRYTF. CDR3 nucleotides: TGTGCCAGCAGTTACCTATCGACCAGACGCTACACCTTC.

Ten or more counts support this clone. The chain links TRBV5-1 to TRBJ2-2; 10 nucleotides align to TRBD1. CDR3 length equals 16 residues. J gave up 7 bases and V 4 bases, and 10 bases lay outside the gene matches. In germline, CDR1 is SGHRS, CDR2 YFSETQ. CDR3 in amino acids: CASSPSGTGVNGELFF. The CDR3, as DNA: TGCGCCAGCAGCCCCTCCGGGACAGGGGTTAACGGGGAGCTGTTTTTT.

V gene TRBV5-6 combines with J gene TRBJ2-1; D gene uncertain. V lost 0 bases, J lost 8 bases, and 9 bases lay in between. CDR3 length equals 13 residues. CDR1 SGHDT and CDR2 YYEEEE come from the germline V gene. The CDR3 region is CASSLAGQHEQFF. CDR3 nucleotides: TGTGCCAGCAGCTTGGCCGGGCAGCATGAGCAGTTCTTC.

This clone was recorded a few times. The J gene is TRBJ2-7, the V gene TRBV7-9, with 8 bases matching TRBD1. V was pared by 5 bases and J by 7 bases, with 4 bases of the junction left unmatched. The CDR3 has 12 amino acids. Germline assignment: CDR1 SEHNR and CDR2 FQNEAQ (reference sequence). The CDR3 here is CASSMDRVEQYF. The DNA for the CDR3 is TGTGCCAGCAGCATGGACAGGGTAGAGCAGTACTTC.

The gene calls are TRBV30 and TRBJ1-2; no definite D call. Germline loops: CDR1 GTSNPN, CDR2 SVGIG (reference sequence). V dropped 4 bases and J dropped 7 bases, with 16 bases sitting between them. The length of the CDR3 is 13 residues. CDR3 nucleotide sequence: TGTGCCTGGACTTCGCACGGCGGGAGTGGCTACACCTTC. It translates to CAWTSHGGSGYTF.

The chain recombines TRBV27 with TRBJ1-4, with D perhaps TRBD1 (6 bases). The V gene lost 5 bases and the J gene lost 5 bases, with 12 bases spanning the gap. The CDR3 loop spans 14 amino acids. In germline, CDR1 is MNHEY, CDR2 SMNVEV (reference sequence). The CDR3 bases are TGTGCCAGCAGTGGTTCGGGGGGCAATGAAAAACTGTTTTTT. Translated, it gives CASSGSGGNEKLFF.

The CDR3 DNA reads TGTGCCAGCAGTCGTTTGGGACAGGGTATTCGCTCTGGAAACACCATATATTTT. This codes for CASSRLGQGIRSGNTIYF. The chain couples TRBV4-2 to TRBJ1-3; TRBD1 aligns across 9 bases. From germline, CDR1 is LGHNA and CDR2 YNFKEQ. V shed 6 bases, J shed 0 bases, and the junction held 12 bases outside the gene matches. The CDR3 is made up of 18 amino acids.

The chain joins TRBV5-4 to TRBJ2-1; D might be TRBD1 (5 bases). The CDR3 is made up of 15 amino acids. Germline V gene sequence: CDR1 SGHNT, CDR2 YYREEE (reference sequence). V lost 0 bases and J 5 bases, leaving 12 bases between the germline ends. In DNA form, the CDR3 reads TGTGCCAGCAGCTTGGGAAGGGGAAGGGACAATGAGCAGTTCTTC. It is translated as CASSLGRGRDNEQFF.

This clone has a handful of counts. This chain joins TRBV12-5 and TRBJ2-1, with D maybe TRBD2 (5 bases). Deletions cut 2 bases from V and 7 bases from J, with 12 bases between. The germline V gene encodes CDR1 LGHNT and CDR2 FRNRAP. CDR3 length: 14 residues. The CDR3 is CASGLTAGGNEQFF. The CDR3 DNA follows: TGTGCTAGTGGTTTGACCGCTGGCGGGAATGAGCAGTTCTTC.

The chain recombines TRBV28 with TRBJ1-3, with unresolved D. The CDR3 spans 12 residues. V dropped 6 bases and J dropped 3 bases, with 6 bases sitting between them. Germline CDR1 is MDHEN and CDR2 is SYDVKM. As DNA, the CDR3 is TGTGCCAGCAGCCTCGGTGGAAACACCATATATTTT. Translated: CASSLGGNTIYF.

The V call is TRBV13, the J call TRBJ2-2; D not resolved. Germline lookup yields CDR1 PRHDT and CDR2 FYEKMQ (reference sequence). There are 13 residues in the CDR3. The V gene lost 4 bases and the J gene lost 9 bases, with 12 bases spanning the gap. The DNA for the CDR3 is TGTGCCAGCAGCTCCCAGTTGGGCCGGGAGCTGTTTTTT. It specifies CASSSQLGRELFF.

In nucleotides, the CDR3 is TGTGCCAGCAGCTTTCTCCAGGGAAGGGACAATGAGCAGTTCTTC. Translation gives CASSFLQGRDNEQFF. The genes are TRBV11-3 and TRBJ2-1; TRBD1 might be the D (5 bases). The CDR3 consists of 15 residues. V lost 3 bases and J 5 bases, leaving 14 bases between the germline ends. The germline gives CDR1 SGHNT, CDR2 YENEEA.

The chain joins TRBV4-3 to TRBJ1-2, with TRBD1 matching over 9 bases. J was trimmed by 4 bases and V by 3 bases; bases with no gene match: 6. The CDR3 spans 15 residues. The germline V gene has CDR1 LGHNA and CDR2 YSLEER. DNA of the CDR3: TGCGCCAGCAGCCAGGAACAGGGGGCTGGCTATGGCTACACCTTC. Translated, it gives CASSQEQGAGYGYTF.

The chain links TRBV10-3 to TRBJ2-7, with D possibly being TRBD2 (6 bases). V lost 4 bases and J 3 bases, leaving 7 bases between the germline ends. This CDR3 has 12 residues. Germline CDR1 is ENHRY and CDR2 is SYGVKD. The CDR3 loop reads CAISVGGYEQYF. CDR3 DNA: TGTGCCATCAGTGTCGGGGGCTACGAGCAGTACTTC.

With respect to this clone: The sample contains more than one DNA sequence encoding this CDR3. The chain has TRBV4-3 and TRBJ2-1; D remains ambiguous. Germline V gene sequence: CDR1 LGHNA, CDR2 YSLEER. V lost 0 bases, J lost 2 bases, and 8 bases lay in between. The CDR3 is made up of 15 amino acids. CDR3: CASSQESRTYNEQFF. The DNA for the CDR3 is TGCGCCAGCAGCCAAGAAAGCCGAACCTACAATGAGCAGTTCTTC.

The CDR3 sequence is CASRTGTPNYGYTF. The DNA of the CDR3 is TGTGCCAGCAGAACCGGGACACCGAACTATGGCTACACCTTC. The chain uses TRBV2 and TRBJ1-2; D is possibly TRBD1 (6 bases). The V end lost 6 bases, the J end lost 2 bases, and 13 bases lay between the germline ends. This CDR3 has 14 residues. Germline V CDR1 and CDR2: SNHLY, FYNNEI.

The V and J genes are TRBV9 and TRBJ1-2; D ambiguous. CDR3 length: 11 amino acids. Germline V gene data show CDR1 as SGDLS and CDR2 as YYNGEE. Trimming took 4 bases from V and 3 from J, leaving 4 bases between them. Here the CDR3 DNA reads TGTGCCAGCAGCTTACACTATGGCTACACCTTC. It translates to CASSLHYGYTF.

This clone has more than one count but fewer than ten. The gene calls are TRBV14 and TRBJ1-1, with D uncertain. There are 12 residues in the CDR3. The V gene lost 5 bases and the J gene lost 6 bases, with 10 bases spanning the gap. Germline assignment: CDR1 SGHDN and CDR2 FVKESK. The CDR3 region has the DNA TGTGCCAGCAGCTTGGACTGGGCTGAAGCTTTCTTT. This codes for CASSLDWAEAFF.

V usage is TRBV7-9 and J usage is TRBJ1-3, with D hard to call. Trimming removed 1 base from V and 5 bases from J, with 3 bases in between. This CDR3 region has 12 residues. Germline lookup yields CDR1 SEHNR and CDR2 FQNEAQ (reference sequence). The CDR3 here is CASSLDRNTIYF. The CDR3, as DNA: TGTGCCAGCAGCTTAGACAGAAACACCATATATTTT.

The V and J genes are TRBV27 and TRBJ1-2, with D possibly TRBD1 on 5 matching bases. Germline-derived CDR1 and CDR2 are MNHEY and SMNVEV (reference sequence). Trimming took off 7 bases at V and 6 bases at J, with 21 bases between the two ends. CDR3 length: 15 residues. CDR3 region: CASKRDGTVPHGYTF. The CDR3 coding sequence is TGTGCCAGCAAACGTGACGGGACGGTCCCTCATGGCTACACCTTC.

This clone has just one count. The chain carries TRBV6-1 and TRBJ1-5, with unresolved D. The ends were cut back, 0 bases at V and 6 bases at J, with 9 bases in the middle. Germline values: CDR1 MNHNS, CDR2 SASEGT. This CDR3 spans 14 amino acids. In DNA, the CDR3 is TGTGCCAGCAGTGAAGCTCCCACAAGTCAGCCCCAGCATTTT. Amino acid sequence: CASSEAPTSQPQHF.

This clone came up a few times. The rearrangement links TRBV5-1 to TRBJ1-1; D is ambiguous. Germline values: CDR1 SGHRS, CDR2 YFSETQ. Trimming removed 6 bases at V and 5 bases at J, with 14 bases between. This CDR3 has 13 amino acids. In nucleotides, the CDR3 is TGCGCCAGCACCATCAATTCGGGGACTGAAGCTTTCTTT. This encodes CASTINSGTEAFF.

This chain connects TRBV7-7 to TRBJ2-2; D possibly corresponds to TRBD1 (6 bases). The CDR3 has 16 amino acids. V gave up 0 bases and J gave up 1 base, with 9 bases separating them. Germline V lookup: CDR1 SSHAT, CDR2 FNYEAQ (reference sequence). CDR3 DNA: TGTGCCAGCAGCTTAGCACCGGGACAGAACACCGGGGAGCTGTTTTTT. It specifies CASSLAPGQNTGELFF.

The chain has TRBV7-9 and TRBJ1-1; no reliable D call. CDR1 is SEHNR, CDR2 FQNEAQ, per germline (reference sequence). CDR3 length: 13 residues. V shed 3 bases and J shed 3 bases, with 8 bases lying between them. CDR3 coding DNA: TGTGCCAGCAGCTTCCCGGGGTACACTGAAGCTTTCTTT. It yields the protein CASSFPGYTEAFF.

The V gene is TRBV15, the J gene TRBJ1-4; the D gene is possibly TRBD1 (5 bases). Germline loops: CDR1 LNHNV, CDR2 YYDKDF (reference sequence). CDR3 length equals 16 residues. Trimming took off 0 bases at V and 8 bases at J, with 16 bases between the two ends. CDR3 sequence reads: CATSRDRVGVFEKLFF. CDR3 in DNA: TGTGCCACCAGCAGAGATCGTGTAGGGGTATTCGAAAAACTGTTTTTT.

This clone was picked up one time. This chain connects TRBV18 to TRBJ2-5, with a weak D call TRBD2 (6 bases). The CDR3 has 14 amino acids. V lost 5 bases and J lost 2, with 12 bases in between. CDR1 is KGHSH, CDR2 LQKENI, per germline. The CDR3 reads CASSGGVGQETQYF. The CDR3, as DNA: TGTGCCAGCTCAGGAGGGGTTGGGCAAGAGACCCAGTACTTC.

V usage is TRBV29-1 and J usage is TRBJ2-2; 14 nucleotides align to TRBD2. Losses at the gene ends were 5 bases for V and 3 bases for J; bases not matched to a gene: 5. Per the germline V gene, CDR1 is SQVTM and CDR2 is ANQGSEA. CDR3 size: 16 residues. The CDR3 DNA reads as TGCAGCGTTTCCTCGACTAGCGGGGGGGACACCGGGGAGCTGTTTTTT. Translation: CSVSSTSGGDTGELFF.

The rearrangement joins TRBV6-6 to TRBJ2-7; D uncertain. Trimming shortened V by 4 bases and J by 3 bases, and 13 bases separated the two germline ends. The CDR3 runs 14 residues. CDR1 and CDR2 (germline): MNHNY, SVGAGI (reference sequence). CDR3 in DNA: TGTGCCAGCAGTTCCTCGACTCTTTACTACGAGCAGTACTTC. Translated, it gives CASSSSTLYYEQYF.

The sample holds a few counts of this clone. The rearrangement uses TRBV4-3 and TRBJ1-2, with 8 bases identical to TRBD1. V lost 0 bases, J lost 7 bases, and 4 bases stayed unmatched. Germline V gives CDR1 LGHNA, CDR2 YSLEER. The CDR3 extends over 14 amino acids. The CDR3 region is CASSQDRQGLGYTF. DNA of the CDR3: TGCGCCAGCAGCCAAGACAGACAGGGGCTTGGCTACACCTTC.

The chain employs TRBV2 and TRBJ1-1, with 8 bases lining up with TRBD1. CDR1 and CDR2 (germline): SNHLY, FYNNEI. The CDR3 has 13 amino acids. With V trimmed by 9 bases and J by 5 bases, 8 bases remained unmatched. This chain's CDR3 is CASRSGGWTEAFF. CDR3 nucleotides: TGTGCCAGTCGGTCAGGGGGCTGGACTGAAGCTTTCTTT.

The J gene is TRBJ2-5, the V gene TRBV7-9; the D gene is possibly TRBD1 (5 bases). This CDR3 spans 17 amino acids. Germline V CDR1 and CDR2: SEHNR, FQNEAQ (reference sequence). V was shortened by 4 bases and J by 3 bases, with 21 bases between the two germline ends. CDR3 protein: CASSSLRRQHSEETQYF. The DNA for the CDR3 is TGTGCCAGCAGCTCTTTAAGGAGACAGCACTCGGAAGAGACCCAGTACTTC.